This T cell receptor beta chain was sequenced during a study of vaccination and CD4 T cells after COVID-19. Study overall: Overlapping spike peptides from SARS-CoV-2, HCoV-NL63, HCoV-OC43 and HCoV-229E served to stimulate the cells.

The Oncomine TCR Beta short-read assay was applied to DNA of cultured CD4+ T cells. TCRdb re-analysed the PCR reads in MiXCR, keeping a single row per CDR3 protein. This sample has 5,000 to 7,500 distinct CDR3 sequences; under 60% occur once, and the top ten carry roughly 29%. Germline CDR1 is SGHTA and CDR2 is FQGNSA. The CDR3 is 14 residues long. Trimming removed 2 bases at V and 6 bases at J, with 14 bases between. Of note for this clonotype: As yet, its antigen is unknown.

Treatment of the sample: approximately nine-day PBMC culture with coronavirus spike peptide pools or control peptides (ViraFEST assay). Samples of CD4+ T cells were obtained from the unexposed donor before the COVID-19 pandemic (2011-2018). This clonotype originated in a human donor in good health. The material sequenced was CD4+ T cells from blood, cultured in vitro. This chain connects TRBV7-2 to TRBJ2-7; tentatively, D is TRBD1 or TRBD2 (5 bases each). As DNA, the CDR3 is TGTGCCAGCAGCTTAATGAGGGACGGCGGCGAGCAGTACTTC. Its translation is CASSLMRDGGEQYF.